The present entry profiles one T cell receptor (beta chain) with its context. This sample is drawn from a study of blood T cell repertoires in COVID-19. Whole-study context: Specimens from acute and convalescent COVID-19 originated in the United States, Italy and Spain. From T cells, B-cell-depleted T cells, or PBMCs came the material, which was cDNA or gDNA.

Here immunoSEQ multiplex PCR was the method, and the copy in TCRdb shows in-frame clones only, minus some. The sample has 250,000 or so clones; around 81% are singletons. V was shortened by 6 bases and J by 5 bases, with 11 bases between the two germline ends. This CDR3 contains 14 residues. The germline gives CDR1 LNHDA, CDR2 SQIVND (reference sequence). This receptor was obtained from a man in his thirties or forties who had recovered from COVID-19. The material sequenced was peripheral blood. V and J are TRBV19 and TRBJ1-6; D is possibly TRBD1 (5 bases). The DNA for the CDR3 is TGTGCCAGTAGGACCGGCAGGGATAATTCACCCCTCCACTTT. This encodes CASRTGRDNSPLHF.